The 24 T cell receptor beta chains below all came from one sample that was sequenced in a study of cytomegalovirus exposure and HLA in healthy donors. The PCR used 60 Vbeta and 13 Jbeta primers. Method: immunoSEQ multiplex PCR; TCRdb's copy keeps in-frame clones and lacks some. This table holds some 140,000 clones, about 69% found once. The sequencing input was PBMCs. These receptor sequences come from a man between 25 and 39 years old in good health and CMV-seronegative.

This clone is a singleton in its sample. V and J are TRBV10-3 and TRBJ1-2; D call uncertain. V was cut by 0 bases and J by 2 bases, with 7 bases left in between. The CDR3 has 14 amino acids. In germline, CDR1 is ENHRY, CDR2 SYGVKD. The CDR3 region has the DNA TGTGCCATCAGTGAGTCGGGAGGGAACTATGGCTACACCTTC. This codes for CAISESGGNYGYTF.

The chain recombines TRBV5-6 with TRBJ2-3; 8 positions match TRBD1. The CDR3 spans 16 residues. The germline V gene has CDR1 SGHDT and CDR2 YYEEEE. J gave up 1 base and V 0 bases, and 4 bases lay outside the gene matches. The CDR3 sequence: CASSLAGGQGTDTQYF. The CDR3 coding sequence is TGTGCCAGCAGCTTGGCCGGGGGACAGGGCACAGATACGCAGTATTTT.

The chain carries TRBV11-2 and TRBJ1-2; weak D call: TRBD1 (5 bases). This CDR3 has 15 residues. Germline-derived CDR1 and CDR2 are SGHAT and FQNNGV. The V and J ends lost 3 bases and 4 bases respectively, with 15 bases between them. The CDR3 reads CASSFSTEKGYGYTF. The CDR3 nucleotides read TGTGCCAGCAGCTTTTCGACAGAAAAGGGCTATGGCTACACCTTC. Variable domain in full (rest from reference TRBV11-2 and TRBJ1-2): EAGVAQSPRYKIIEKRQSVAFWCNPISGHATLYWYQQILGQGPKLLIQFQNNGVVDDSQLPKDRFSAERLKGVDSTLKIQPAKLEDSAVYLCASSFSTEKGYGYTFGSGTRLTVV.

With respect to this clone: One end of the junction fails to match germline, which may point to a read error. The chain employs TRBV30 and TRBJ1-4; TRBD1 might be the D (6 bases). CDR1 GTSNPN and CDR2 SVGIG come from the germline V gene (reference sequence). CDR3 length: 16 residues. The CDR3 nucleotides read TGTGCCTGGAATAACCTGGGGGCTTCGAGGGGAGAAAAACTGCTTTTT. This gives the protein CAWNNLGASRGEKLLF. Full variable domain (missing parts from reference TRBV30 and TRBJ1-4): SQTIHQWPATLVQPVGSPLSLECTVEGTSNPNLYWYRQAAGRGLQLLFYSVGIGQISSEVPQNLSASRPQDRQFILSSKKLLLSDSGFYLCAWNNLGASRGEKLLFGSGTQLSVL.

This rearrangement joins TRBV5-1 to TRBJ2-7, with D maybe TRBD1 (6 bases). The CDR3 sequence is 16 residues long. CDR1 and CDR2 (germline): SGHRS, YFSETQ. V dropped 4 bases and J dropped 4 bases, with 21 bases sitting between them. This CDR3 is CASSPGPRDKGYEQYF. In DNA form, the CDR3 reads TGCGCCAGCAGCCCCGGCCCCCGGGACAAGGGGTACGAGCAGTACTTC.

This clone was recorded once. The CDR3 region has the DNA TGCAGCGTAGGTGACAGCTCCTACGAGCAGTACTTC. Its translation: CSVGDSSYEQYF. The gene calls are TRBV29-1 and TRBJ2-7; perhaps TRBD1 as D (5 bases). The CDR3 is 12 amino acids. V lost 6 bases and J lost 0, with 9 bases in between. Germline assignment: CDR1 SQVTM and CDR2 ANQGSEA.

This clone was seen a handful of times. The CDR3 spells CASSVGGAREKQPQHF. The DNA of the CDR3 is TGTGCCAGCAGTGTTGGAGGGGCGCGAGAGAAGCAGCCCCAGCATTTT. The chain joins TRBV6-1 to TRBJ1-5; D is possibly TRBD1 (5 bases). Trimming took 4 bases from V and 7 from J, leaving 20 bases between them. CDR1 MNHNS and CDR2 SASEGT come from the germline V gene. CDR3 size: 16 residues.

This sequence joins TRBV25-1 and TRBJ1-1, with D possibly matching TRBD1 (6 bases). Trimming pared 1 base from V and 7 bases from J, leaving 13 bases between. This CDR3 contains 14 residues. Germline V CDR1 and CDR2: MGHDK, SYGVNS. CDR3 sequence: CASSESGGGGEAFF. Written as DNA, the CDR3 is TGTGCCAGCAGTGAATCTGGGGGCGGAGGTGAAGCTTTCTTT. The whole variable domain, filled in from reference TRBV25-1 and TRBJ1-1, reads EADIYQTPRYLVIGTGKKITLECSQTMGHDKMYWYQQDPGMELHLIHYSYGVNSTEKGDLSSESTVSRIRTEHFPLTLESARPSHTSQYLCASSESGGGGEAFFGQGTRLTVV.

The chain recombines TRBV5-4 with TRBJ1-5, with D maybe TRBD1 (6 bases). The CDR3 has 15 amino acids. Trimming pared 0 bases from V and 3 bases from J, leaving 10 bases between. Looked up from germline, CDR1 is SGHNT and CDR2 is YYREEE (reference sequence). CDR3 in amino acids: CASSLGQGNNQPQHF. The CDR3 DNA reads as TGTGCCAGCAGCTTGGGGCAGGGGAACAATCAGCCCCAGCATTTT. Looking up the rest from reference TRBV5-4 and TRBJ1-5 gives the full variable domain: ETGVTQSPTHLIKTRGQQVTLRCSSQSGHNTVSWYQQALGQGPQFIFQYYREEENGRGNFPPRFSGLQFPNYSSELNVNALELDDSALYLCASSLGQGNNQPQHFGDGTRLSIL.

About this clone: This is likely a read error, given that the CDR3 carries no conserved phenylalanine or tryptophan at its end. V usage is TRBV4-1 and J usage is TRBJ2-3; TRBD2 agrees at 8 bases. The CDR3 sequence is 16 residues long. V shed 2 bases, J shed 2 bases, and the junction held 6 bases outside the gene matches. Germline CDR1 is MGHRA and CDR2 is YSYEKL. CDR3 in amino acids: CASSQSGRGDTDTQYV. In DNA form, the CDR3 reads TGCGCCAGCAGCCAATCGGGGCGGGGGGACACAGATACGCAGTATGTT.

V and J are TRBV14 and TRBJ1-5, with a possible D match to TRBD1 (5 bases). Germline V CDR1 and CDR2: SGHDN, FVKESK. V lost 3 bases and J lost 7, with 7 bases in between. The CDR3 runs to 12 residues. The chain's CDR3 is CASSQQGQPQHF. CDR3 DNA sequence: TGTGCCAGCAGCCAGCAGGGCCAGCCCCAGCATTTT.

The chain employs TRBV7-9 and TRBJ1-2; 9 nucleotides agree with TRBD1. Per the germline V gene, CDR1 is SEHNR and CDR2 is FQNEAQ (reference sequence). The CDR3 sequence is 16 residues long. V dropped 5 bases and J dropped 1; count of bases not matched to a gene: 8. The CDR3 region is CASSIPGTGSNYGYTF. DNA of the CDR3: TGTGCCAGCAGCATCCCCGGGACAGGGAGTAACTATGGCTACACCTTC.

The chain is built from TRBV7-3 and TRBJ1-1, with TRBD1 as a possible D gene (6 bases). Per the germline V gene, CDR1 is SGHTA and CDR2 is FQGTGA. V shed 1 base and J shed 11 bases, with 14 bases lying between them. CDR3 size: 13 residues. The CDR3 DNA reads TGTGCCAGCAGCTTAAAGGGGGTAGACGTTGCTTTCTTT. This gives the protein CASSLKGVDVAFF.

This clone was counted only a few times. The chain has TRBV5-1 and TRBJ2-1, with TRBD2 identical over 10 bases. This CDR3 comprises 18 residues. The germline CDR1 and CDR2 sequences are SGHRS and YFSETQ. Losses at the gene ends were 0 bases for V and 5 bases for J; bases not matched to a gene: 11. In DNA, the CDR3 is TGCGCCAGCAGCTTGGATCCACTTCTAGCGGGGGTAAACAATGAGCAGTTCTTC. It translates to CASSLDPLLAGVNNEQFF.

The table lists this clone with a few counts. The chain joins TRBV5-1 to TRBJ2-7, with TRBD2 matching 13 bases. Losses at the gene ends were 4 bases for V and 4 bases for J; bases not matched to a gene: 5. CDR1 and CDR2 (germline): SGHRS, YFSETQ. This CDR3 spans 15 amino acids. The CDR3 DNA is TGCGCCAGCAGCACGCCGGGACTAGCGGGATACGAGCAGTACTTC. Residues: CASSTPGLAGYEQYF.

The chain is built from TRBV13 and TRBJ2-1; no reliable D call. CDR3 length: 12 residues. V lost 2 bases, J lost 10 bases, and 9 bases lay in between. Germline CDR1 and CDR2: PRHDT and FYEKMQ (reference sequence). This chain's CDR3 is CASSLSLGEQFF. CDR3 DNA: TGTGCCAGCAGCTTAAGTCTCGGGGAGCAGTTCTTC.

The J gene is TRBJ2-5, the V gene TRBV4-2, with D maybe TRBD1 (6 bases). The length of the CDR3 is 14 residues. The V gene's germline CDR1 is LGHNA and CDR2 YNFKEQ. Trimming removed 0 bases from V and 1 base from J, with 6 bases in between. The CDR3, as DNA: TGTGCCAGCAGCCAAGAGGACAGCCAAGAGACCCAGTACTTC. Its protein is CASSQEDSQETQYF.

The chain has TRBV25-1 and TRBJ1-2; 10 positions agree with TRBD1. There are 15 residues in the CDR3. V shed 2 bases, J shed 3 bases, and the junction held 3 bases outside the gene matches. The V gene's germline CDR1 is MGHDK and CDR2 SYGVNS. The CDR3 DNA reads TGTGCCAGCAGTGAAGGGACAGGGGTTTACTATGGCTACACCTTC. Protein: CASSEGTGVYYGYTF.

The chain recombines TRBV29-1 with TRBJ1-2; a possible D gene is TRBD1 (5 bases). V gave up 1 base and J gave up 2 bases, with 14 bases separating them. Germline V gives CDR1 SQVTM, CDR2 ANQGSEA. There are 15 residues in the CDR3. For the CDR3, the DNA is TGCAGCGTTGAAGGTGGAGGGGATGGGAACTATGGCTACACCTTC. Translation gives CSVEGGGDGNYGYTF.

The sample holds one count of this clone. The chain joins TRBV2 to TRBJ1-1; possible D gene TRBD1, 5 bases. The CDR3 is 14 amino acids. The germline V gene has CDR1 SNHLY and CDR2 FYNNEI. V was pared by 6 bases and J by 2 bases, with 13 bases between. The CDR3: CASSLWGENTEAFF. The DNA for the CDR3 is TGTGCCAGCAGCTTATGGGGGGAAAACACTGAAGCTTTCTTT.

The chain uses TRBV21-1 and TRBJ2-6; the table's D call of TRBD2 was not tested on the DNA. TRBV21-1 has pseudogene status. The CDR3 runs 16 residues. The CDR3 is CASSPRRSSGANVLTF. In nucleotides, the CDR3 is TGTGCCAGCAGCCCAAGGCGGAGCTCTGGGGCCAACGTCCTGACTTTC.

This chain connects TRBV11-1 to TRBJ1-1; 11 nucleotides align to TRBD1. Trimming at V came to 0 bases and at J to 3 bases, leaving 9 bases not matched to a gene. Germline V gene lookup returns CDR1 SGHAT and CDR2 FQDESV (reference sequence). This CDR3 comprises 18 residues. The CDR3 spells CASSLAPGDRGTDTEAFF. The CDR3, as DNA: TGTGCCAGCAGCTTAGCCCCCGGGGACAGGGGGACGGACACTGAAGCTTTCTTT.

V and J are TRBV9 and TRBJ2-7, with TRBD2 identical over 9 bases. The CDR3 is made up of 16 amino acids. Germline lookup yields CDR1 SGDLS and CDR2 YYNGEE. Unmatched junction bases numbered 10, after V lost 4 bases and J lost 2 bases. In nucleotides, the CDR3 is TGTGCCAGCAGCCCCTTGGGTAGCGGGAGTGCCTACGAGCAGTACTTC. Translating it yields CASSPLGSGSAYEQYF.

The V and J genes are TRBV7-2 and TRBJ1-5; TRBD1 matches 8 bases. In germline, CDR1 is SGHTA, CDR2 FQGNSA. Trimming at V came to 5 bases and at J to 4 bases, leaving 4 bases not matched to a gene. This CDR3 is built from 14 residues. The CDR3 here is CASSRQGSNQPQHF. For the CDR3, the DNA is TGTGCCAGCAGCCGACAGGGGAGTAATCAGCCCCAGCATTTT.